This is a list of T cell receptor beta chains from one sample in a study of T cell changes during pregnancy in multiple sclerosis. Method: immunoSEQ multiplex PCR; TCRdb's copy keeps in-frame clones and lacks some. The profile shows tens of thousands of clones, more than 85% of them singletons. The sample in question was peripheral blood, obtained after pregnancy. The receptors were sampled from a female donor in good health, enrolled as a control in a pregnancy study. The CDR3 runs from the conserved cysteine through the conserved F or W. D genes are given only for firm matches. Some rows have no size entry. The others give once, few or many, or a class for an expanded clone.

CDR3,DNA,J,D,V,size
CASSPWPRQNTEAFF,TGTGCCAGCAGCCCTTGGCCGCGGCAGAACACTGAAGCTTTCTTT,TRBJ1-1,-,TRBV7-2,-
CASWGLNYGYTF,TGTGCCAGCTGGGGGCTGAACTATGGCTACACCTTC,TRBJ1-2,-,TRBV27,-
CASSQFQGVATNEKLFF,TGCGCCAGCAGCCAATTCCAGGGTGTTGCAACTAATGAAAAACTGTTTTTT,TRBJ1-4,-,TRBV4-1,-
CASSPQSGQAYEQYF,TGTGCCAGCAGCCCACAATCGGGACAGGCATACGAGCAGTACTTC,TRBJ2-7,TRBD1,TRBV7-6,-
CASLSWGGNYGYTF,TGTGCCAGCCTGTCGTGGGGGGGAAACTATGGCTACACCTTC,TRBJ1-2,-,TRBV6-1,-
CAWRRGQSSGNTIYF,TGTGCCTGGAGGAGGGGACAGAGCTCTGGAAACACCATATATTTT,TRBJ1-3,TRBD1,TRBV30,-
CASSSGILTGELFF,TGTGCCAGCAGTAGCGGAATCCTCACCGGGGAGCTGTTTTTT,TRBJ2-2,-,TRBV6-1,-
CASNPSSGRNNEQFF,TGCGCCAGCAACCCTTCTAGCGGGAGGAACAATGAGCAGTTCTTC,TRBJ2-1,TRBD2,TRBV10-2,once
CASSIDTYGYTF,TGTGCCAGCAGCATCGACACCTATGGCTACACCTTC,TRBJ1-2,-,TRBV5-4,once
CASSPVRGQVRTEAFF,TGTGCCAGCTCACCAGTACGCGGACAGGTCCGCACTGAAGCTTTCTTT,TRBJ1-1,TRBD1,TRBV18,-
CASSDRTSNTGELFF,TGTGCCAGCAGTGATAGGACATCGAACACCGGGGAGCTGTTTTTT,TRBJ2-2,-,TRBV6-1,-
CASSEDWRDRGISGELFF,TGTGCCAGCAGTGAGGATTGGCGGGACAGGGGGATATCCGGGGAGCTGTTTTTT,TRBJ2-2,TRBD1,TRBV2,-
CASSQLLAGGPSTDTQYF,TGTGCCAGCAGCCAGTTACTAGCGGGAGGGCCGAGCACAGATACGCAGTATTTT,TRBJ2-3,TRBD2,TRBV4-2,-
CASSAGTSNQPQHF,TGCGCCAGCAGCGCTGGGACATCGAATCAGCCCCAGCATTTT,TRBJ1-5,-,TRBV4-3,-
CASSQEQGVFYEQYF,TGTGCCAGCTCCCAGGAACAGGGAGTGTTCTACGAGCAGTACTTC,TRBJ2-7,-,TRBV5-6,-
CASSLGGPLVNTEAFF,TGTGCCAGCAGCTTAGGAGGTCCCCTCGTGAACACTGAAGCTTTCTTT,TRBJ1-1,-,TRBV7-6,-
CASSPVETGDTGELFF,TGTGCCAGCAGCCCTGTTGAGACAGGGGACACCGGGGAGCTGTTTTTT,TRBJ2-2,TRBD1,TRBV7-6,-
CASSAQGGTYNEQFF,TGTGCCAGTAGTGCGCAGGGTGGCACCTACAATGAGCAGTTCTTC,TRBJ2-1,-,TRBV19,-
CASSLFASGGAGDEQFF,TGCGCCAGCAGCTTGTTCGCTAGCGGGGGGGCAGGCGATGAGCAGTTCTTC,TRBJ2-1,TRBD2,TRBV5-1,medium-sized
CASSLSMGSPNEKLFF,TGTGCCAGCAGTCTATCGATGGGGAGCCCCAATGAAAAACTGTTTTTT,TRBJ1-4,-,TRBV6-4,many
CASSQVDRGLSPGANVLTF,TGCGCCAGCAGCCAGGTGGACAGGGGGCTTTCCCCTGGGGCCAACGTCCTGACTTTC,TRBJ2-6,TRBD1,TRBV4-3,-
CASSLGGGLRETQYF,TGTGCCAGCAGCTTAGGTGGGGGGTTGCGGGAGACCCAGTACTTC,TRBJ2-5,-,TRBV7-2,-
CASSLSRTSGLYGGELFF,TGTGCCAGCAGTTTATCCCGGACTAGCGGGTTGTATGGCGGGGAGCTGTTTTTT,TRBJ2-2,TRBD2,TRBV27,-
CASSMGAQETQYF,TGTGCCAGTAGTATGGGGGCGCAAGAGACCCAGTACTTC,TRBJ2-5,-,TRBV19,once
CASSLGRGFTDTQYF,TGTGCCAGCAGCTTAGGCCGCGGGTTCACAGATACGCAGTATTTT,TRBJ2-3,-,TRBV11-3,once
CASSRDRDQPQHF,TGTGCCAGCAGCCGGGACAGAGACCAGCCCCAGCATTTT,TRBJ1-5,TRBD1,TRBV7-2,-
CATSRATGNVFNEQFF,TGTGCCACCAGCAGAGCCACAGGGAACGTGTTCAATGAGCAGTTCTTC,TRBJ2-1,-,TRBV15,-
CASSAKHLETQYF,TGTGCCAGCTCAGCAAAACATCTAGAGACCCAGTACTTC,TRBJ2-5,-,TRBV18,-
CASSEGQGTEAFF,TGTGCCAGCAGTGAAGGACAGGGCACTGAAGCTTTCTTT,TRBJ1-1,TRBD1,TRBV6-1,-
CASSGGGRSSGNEKLFF,TGTGCCAGCAGTGGAGGAGGCAGGTCGTCGGGTAATGAAAAACTGTTTTTT,TRBJ1-4,-,TRBV6-1,-
CATRSGGRALGELFF,TGTGCTACCCGGTCCGGGGGGCGCGCTCTCGGGGAGCTGTTTTTT,TRBJ2-2,-,TRBV15,medium-sized
CASSQVTWNSPLHF,TGTGCCAGCAGCCAAGTGACATGGAATTCACCCCTCCACTTT,TRBJ1-6,-,TRBV14,-
CASSDGRGDSLFF,TGTGCCAGCAGTGATGGCAGGGGGGACTCTCTGTTCTTC,TRBJ2-1,-,TRBV6-1,-
CASSMTGPNSPLHF,TGTGCCAGCTCAATGACAGGGCCTAATTCACCCCTCCACTTT,TRBJ1-6,TRBD1,TRBV4-2,-
CASSPRGSTEAFF,TGTGCCAGCAGCCCGCGTGGTAGCACTGAAGCTTTCTTT,TRBJ1-1,-,TRBV11-3,-
CSATVAGGAFF,TGCAGTGCTACCGTGGCGGGAGGCGCTTTCTTT,TRBJ1-1,-,TRBV20-1,-
CAWSLESWQPQHF,TGTGCCTGGAGTCTGGAGTCTTGGCAGCCCCAGCATTTT,TRBJ1-5,-,TRBV30,-
CASSIRQGTVDSPLHF,TGTGCCAGTAGTATACGTCAGGGGACGGTGGATTCACCCCTCCACTTT,TRBJ1-6,-,TRBV19,-
CASSLGLAGSNEQFF,TGTGCCAGCAGCTTGGGACTAGCGGGCAGCAATGAGCAGTTCTTC,TRBJ2-1,TRBD2,TRBV11-3,-
CASSHRAGLLYEQYF,TGTGCCAGCAGCCACCGAGCGGGACTACTCTACGAGCAGTACTTC,TRBJ2-7,TRBD2,TRBV4-2,-
CASSSTSGSKTDTQYF,TGTGCCAGCAGCTCGACTAGCGGGAGTAAGACAGATACGCAGTATTTT,TRBJ2-3,TRBD2,TRBV5-4,-
CASSRNRAFYEQYF,TGTGCCAGCAGCCGGAACAGGGCATTCTACGAGCAGTACTTC,TRBJ2-7,-,TRBV6-5,-
CASSYDTNYGYTF,TGTGCCAGCAGCTATGACACAAACTATGGCTACACCTTC,TRBJ1-2,-,TRBV11-2,-
CASSPGGDSSHGYGYTF,TGTGCCAGCAGCCCGGGAGGGGACTCCTCCCACGGCTATGGCTACACCTTC,TRBJ1-2,-,TRBV5-4,-
CASSIDPAGGPLVDTQYF,TGTGCCAGTAGTATAGATCCAGCGGGAGGGCCTCTAGTAGATACGCAGTATTTT,TRBJ2-3,TRBD2,TRBV19,-
CASSLVGHSYEQYF,TGTGCCAGCAGCTTAGTTGGACACTCCTACGAGCAGTACTTC,TRBJ2-7,-,TRBV7-2,-
CASSVTGGTSTDTQYF,TGTGCCAGCAGCGTCACGGGGGGGACGAGCACAGATACGCAGTATTTT,TRBJ2-3,TRBD2,TRBV9,-
CASSFVGSEQFF,TGTGCCAGCAGCTTTGTCGGTTCTGAGCAGTTCTTC,TRBJ2-1,-,TRBV7-9,-
CASSLRTGGDQPQHF,TGCGCCAGCAGCCTTCGGACAGGGGGGGATCAGCCCCAGCATTTT,TRBJ1-5,TRBD1,TRBV5-1,-